The entry below describes one TCR beta chain. In the original analysis: Nucleated cell counts were estimated from reference gene primer amplification. Only in-frame clones appear in the TCRdb table, and some are missing; sequencing was by immunoSEQ multiplex PCR. V and J calls and clone size are given by that table; D and trimming were obtained from the DNA. The sample gives approximately 110,000 clones, about four fifths of which show up once; over 9% is in the top ten. Germline-derived CDR1 and CDR2 are SEHNR and FQNEAQ (reference sequence). This CDR3 has 15 amino acids. The V gene lost 1 base and the J gene lost 1 base, with 8 bases spanning the gap. The data are from a study of blood T cell repertoires in COVID-19. Study-wide background: PBMCs, B-cell-depleted T cells, or T cells were the source of the cDNA or gDNA that made up the material.

Sample: peripheral blood. The TCR originated in a woman in her 70s with acute or convalescent COVID-19. This chain joins TRBV7-9 and TRBJ2-4; a weak D match, TRBD1 (5 bases). This chain's CDR3 is CASSLGQGAKNIQYF. The CDR3 DNA sequence: TGTGCCAGCAGCTTAGGGCAGGGTGCCAAAAACATTCAGTACTTC.